A single sample gave rise to the 23 T cell receptor beta chains below, sequenced in a study of cytomegalovirus exposure and HLA in healthy donors. PCR used 60 Vbeta primers and 13 Jbeta primers. Repertoires were generated with immunoSEQ multiplex PCR, while TCRdb's copy carries only in-frame clones and drops some. The sample includes about 88,000 clones, around 89% of them seen just once. The source material was PBMCs. The source is a man younger than 35 in good health and CMV-seronegative.

This sequence joins TRBV11-2 and TRBJ1-1; 11 bases agree with TRBD1. The germline CDR1 and CDR2 sequences are SGHAT and FQNNGV. Trimming at V came to 3 bases and at J to 5 bases, leaving 11 bases not matched to a gene. There are 17 residues in the CDR3. In DNA, the CDR3 is TGTGCCAGCAGCTTCGATTATCGGACAGGGGGCATGACTGAAGCTTTCTTT. Encoded protein: CASSFDYRTGGMTEAFF.

This chain links TRBV7-2 with TRBJ2-5, with 8 bases matching TRBD1. The better agreement between TRBJ2-7 and the DNA end casts doubt on the J call. CDR1 is SGHTA and CDR2 is FQGNSA in the germline V gene. This CDR3 comprises 16 residues. CDR3: CASSLSSGTGFYEQYF. The CDR3 DNA reads as TGTGCCAGCAGCTTAAGCTCCGGGACAGGCTTCTACGAGCAGTACTTC.

The J gene is TRBJ1-3, the V gene TRBV5-4; a possible D gene is TRBD1 (6 bases). The CDR3 covers 15 residues. V was pared by 0 bases and J by 0 bases, with 7 bases between. Germline V CDR1 and CDR2: SGHNT, YYREEE (reference sequence). CDR3 sequence: CASSLGGGSGNTIYF. As DNA, the CDR3 is TGTGCCAGCAGCTTGGGAGGGGGCTCTGGAAACACCATATATTTT.

The chain couples TRBV20-1 to TRBJ2-1; D is undetermined. V lost 4 bases and J lost 5, with 6 bases in between. CDR3 length equals 11 residues. The germline gives CDR1 DFQATT, CDR2 SNEGSKA (reference sequence). CDR3 DNA sequence: TGCAGTGCTACACAGCACAATGAGCAGTTCTTC. Its translation is CSATQHNEQFF.

V is TRBV2 and J is TRBJ2-7, with TRBD1 as a possible D gene (7 bases). Trimming pared 3 bases from V and 10 bases from J, leaving 22 bases between. Germline CDR1 SNHLY, CDR2 FYNNEI. The CDR3 consists of 15 residues. The chain's CDR3 is CASSDRGASYESQYF. The CDR3 region has the DNA TGTGCCAGCAGTGACAGGGGGGCCTCCTACGAGTCCCAGTACTTC.

The chain is built from TRBV7-2 and TRBJ2-7; D is unclear. This CDR3 has 17 residues. Trimming stripped 1 base from V and 2 bases from J, with 18 bases between. Looked up from germline, CDR1 is SGHTA and CDR2 is FQGNSA. CDR3 sequence: CASSLDLSRRRTYEQYF. The CDR3 coding sequence is TGTGCCAGCAGCTTAGATTTATCCCGACGGCGGACCTACGAGCAGTACTTC.

In its sample, this clone was seen once. The rearrangement links TRBV28 to TRBJ1-6; D uncertain. Trimming stripped 6 bases from V and 0 bases from J, with 9 bases between. CDR1 is MDHEN and CDR2 is SYDVKM in the germline V gene. CDR3 length equals 15 residues. The CDR3 DNA sequence: TGTGCCAGCAGCATTGGAGGCTCCTATAATTCACCCCTCCACTTT. Residues: CASSIGGSYNSPLHF.

The genes are TRBV7-2 and TRBJ2-3; D is perhaps TRBD2 (5 bases). The CDR3 loop spans 14 amino acids. Germline-derived CDR1 and CDR2 are SGHTA and FQGNSA. Deletions cut 5 bases from V and 2 bases from J, with 11 bases between. Written as DNA, the CDR3 is TGTGCCAGCAGCCCCGGAGGTCACACAGATACGCAGTATTTT. Its translation: CASSPGGHTDTQYF.

This chain uses TRBV9 with TRBJ1-3; D not certain. The V and J ends lost 7 bases and 0 bases respectively, with 11 bases between them. The germline CDR1 and CDR2 sequences are SGDLS and YYNGEE. The CDR3 is 14 residues long. CDR3 sequence reads: CASQGRDSGNTIYF. CDR3 coding DNA: TGTGCCAGCCAAGGACGGGACTCTGGAAACACCATATATTTT.

The chain is built from TRBV6-1 and TRBJ1-2; D is uncertain. CDR3 length: 13 amino acids. Trimming cost V 8 bases and J 4 bases, with 14 bases left between them. Germline CDR1 and CDR2: MNHNS and SASEGT. This chain's CDR3 is CASYPVLSYGYTF. The DNA for the CDR3 is TGTGCCAGCTACCCGGTTTTGAGCTATGGCTACACCTTC.

The gene calls are TRBV5-1 and TRBJ2-6; D unclear. V was trimmed by 5 bases and J by 2 bases, leaving 17 bases between them. CDR1 is SGHRS and CDR2 is YFSETQ in the germline V gene. This CDR3 contains 17 residues. CDR3 protein: CASRVARLKAGANVLTF. The CDR3 bases are TGCGCCAGCAGGGTGGCCAGGTTGAAGGCTGGGGCCAACGTCCTGACTTTC.

This chain connects TRBV5-4 to TRBJ2-2, with D tentatively TRBD1 (5 bases). The CDR3 contains 15 residues. Germline assignment: CDR1 SGHNT and CDR2 YYREEE (reference sequence). V was pared by 2 bases and J by 1 base, with 9 bases between. CDR3 protein: CASSFLGQNTGELFF. CDR3 nucleotide sequence: TGTGCCAGCAGCTTTTTAGGACAGAACACCGGGGAGCTGTTTTTT.

The chain couples TRBV30 to TRBJ1-1, with 8 bases identical to TRBD1. CDR3 length: 11 amino acids. Germline CDR1 is GTSNPN and CDR2 is SVGIG (reference sequence). V lost 4 bases, J lost 11 bases, and 6 bases stayed unmatched. CDR3 DNA: TGTGCCTGGAATCAGGGGGCGAGGGCTTTCTTT. Its translation: CAWNQGARAFF.

The V gene is TRBV7-3, the J gene TRBJ2-1, with 11 bases aligning to TRBD2. The CDR3 totals 16 residues. Per the germline V gene, CDR1 is SGHTA and CDR2 is FQGTGA. V gave up 3 bases and J gave up 8 bases; unmatched junction bases: 9. The CDR3 region has the DNA TGTGCCAGCAGCTTTTCGGGACTAGCGGTCGGGGATGAGCAGTTCTTC. It specifies CASSFSGLAVGDEQFF.

V is TRBV2 and J is TRBJ1-6; 9 nucleotides agree with TRBD1. This CDR3 spans 14 amino acids. CDR1 and CDR2 from the germline V gene are SNHLY and FYNNEI. The V segment lost 5 bases and the J segment 9 bases; nucleotides outside the gene matches: 5. CDR3 DNA: TGTGCCAGCAGTTTTACAGGGGGCATTTCACCCCTCCACTTT. Translated: CASSFTGGISPLHF. The variable domain in full, with the rest retrieved from reference TRBV2 and TRBJ1-6, is EPEVTQTPSHQVTQMGQEVILRCVPISNHLYFYWYRQILGQKVEFLVSFYNNEISEKSEIFDDQFSVERPDGSNFTLKIRSTKLEDSAMYFCASSFTGGISPLHFGNGTRLTVT.

The chain uses TRBV5-1 and TRBJ2-7; maybe TRBD2 (5 bases). The CDR3 is 16 residues long. Germline V gene data show CDR1 as SGHRS and CDR2 as YFSETQ. V lost 1 base to trimming and J lost 2 bases, with 16 bases between them. CDR3 nucleotide sequence: TGCGCCAGCAGCTTGACAAGCGGAAACCCCACCTACGAGCAGTACTTC. It yields the protein CASSLTSGNPTYEQYF.

The chain carries TRBV4-2 and TRBJ2-6; tentative D call: TRBD2 (5 bases). The germline CDR1 and CDR2 sequences are LGHNA and YNFKEQ. The V end lost 0 bases, the J end lost 4 bases, and 16 bases lay between the germline ends. The CDR3 covers 18 residues. Here the CDR3 DNA reads TGTGCCAGCAGCCAAGATCTGGTAGGGCCGGGGGGGGCCAACGTCCTGACTTTC. Its protein product is CASSQDLVGPGGANVLTF.

CDR3 sequence: CASSLETIREQYF. Written as DNA, the CDR3 is TGTGCCAGCAGCTTAGAGACTATTAGGGAGCAGTACTTC. The J gene is TRBJ2-7, the V gene TRBV7-2; D perhaps matches TRBD2 (5 bases). This CDR3 spans 13 amino acids. Germline lookup yields CDR1 SGHTA and CDR2 FQGNSA. Between the trimmed V and J ends, which lost 1 base and 7 bases, there was a span of 11 bases.

The V call is TRBV19, the J call TRBJ1-3; D perhaps matches TRBD1 (6 bases). The V end was cut by 8 bases, the J end by 0 bases, with 11 bases between. The CDR3 runs to 14 residues. Germline V gives CDR1 LNHDA, CDR2 SQIVND (reference sequence). CDR3 nucleotide sequence: TGTGCCAGTGGACAGAGCACCTCTGGAAACACCATATATTTT. Protein product: CASGQSTSGNTIYF.

The chain employs TRBV28 and TRBJ2-1; no definite D call. The germline V gene has CDR1 MDHEN and CDR2 SYDVKM. V was shortened by 7 bases and J by 6 bases, with 13 bases between the two germline ends. This CDR3 spans 13 amino acids. The CDR3 DNA follows: TGTGCCAGCACCACTACTATCGTCAATGAGCAGTTCTTC. Amino acids: CASTTTIVNEQFF.

The chain is built from TRBV15 and TRBJ1-1; possibly TRBD1 for D (5 bases). V dropped 5 bases and J dropped 4 bases, with 8 bases sitting between them. The CDR3 length is 12 residues. Germline-derived CDR1 and CDR2 are LNHNV and YYDKDF (reference sequence). CDR3 nucleotides: TGTGCCACCAGCGCCGGGGGCACTGAAGCTTTCTTT. This gives the protein CATSAGGTEAFF.

This sequence joins TRBV2 and TRBJ1-5; tentative D call: TRBD1 (6 bases). Trimming cost V 3 bases and J 7 bases, with 13 bases left between them. The CDR3 runs to 14 residues. CDR1 and CDR2 from the germline V gene are SNHLY and FYNNEI. The DNA for the CDR3 is TGTGCCAGCAGTGAGGACAGAGTAGGCCAGCCCCAGCATTTT. Amino acid sequence: CASSEDRVGQPQHF.

This sequence joins TRBV4-1 and TRBJ2-7; a weak D match, TRBD1 (5 bases). The ends were cut back, 0 bases at V and 3 bases at J, with 12 bases in the middle. Germline V gene data show CDR1 as MGHRA and CDR2 as YSYEKL. The CDR3 sequence is 15 residues long. CDR3 bases: TGCGCCAGCAGCCAAGATTACAGGAACCACTACGAGCAGTACTTC. This gives the protein CASSQDYRNHYEQYF.